The entry that follows covers one TCR beta chain sequence. It lacks a known antigen. Per-base quality was not reported, and no clone a single base away is much larger than it. Library preparation used RT-PCR. The sample was run on a NextSeq 550. TCRdb took the public reads, trimmed them with fastp at Q25, ran MiXCR for clone calling and kept in-frame beta chains. Each CDR3 protein gets just one entry, which takes the most common genes and DNA from the rows behind it. The sample includes fewer than 12,000 distinct CDR3 sequences, with 22% observed a single time. Roughly 49% of the sample goes to the ten largest clones. This sample is drawn from a study of patients and donors after allogeneic stem cell transplantation (dated by TCRdb to 2020 to 2022). Deletion took 6 bases off V and 2 bases off J, with a span of 10 bases between the germline ends. CDR1 and CDR2 are drawn from the germline V gene: MNHNS, SASEGT. The CDR3 spans 13 residues, from the cysteine through the phenylalanine. The CDR3 DNA has 39 bases and is translated from base 1.

The rearrangement combines TRBV6-1 with TRBJ1-1; a tentative D match to TRBD1 spans 5 bases. Specimen: blood, either unsorted or a sorted T cell fraction (not recorded which). This TCR derives from a human donor who was either an allogeneic HSCT recipient or a stem cell or donor lymphocyte infusion donor (not recorded which). It is not recorded whose cells these are; they may come from a transplant donor. The CDR3 has the sequence CASRWTPNTEAFF. The DNA sequence reads TGTGCCAGCAGATGGACACCAAACACTGAAGCTTTCTTT.